The 32 T cell receptor beta chains in this list originate from one sample, sequenced in a study of cytomegalovirus exposure and HLA in healthy donors. This table comes from immunoSEQ multiplex PCR, and its TCRdb copy is limited to in-frame clones, with some not included. The sample consists of 110,000 to 150,000 clones, over 90% of them appearing once. Sequenced input: PBMCs. The receptors derive from a man aged 18 to 30 in good health and CMV-seropositive.

The J gene is TRBJ2-1, the V gene TRBV11-2; 14 bases are shared with TRBD2. This CDR3 is built from 14 residues. V was clipped by 4 bases and J by 7 bases; unmatched bases: 0. Looked up from germline, CDR1 is SGHAT and CDR2 is FQNNGV. This CDR3 is CASSWTSGRNEQFF. CDR3 bases: TGTGCCAGCAGCTGGACTAGCGGGAGGAATGAGCAGTTCTTC.

This sequence joins TRBV6-6 and TRBJ2-7; 8 nucleotides agree with TRBD2. From germline, CDR1 is MNHNY and CDR2 SVGAGI (reference sequence). Trimming at V came to 2 bases and at J to 3 bases, leaving 6 bases not matched to a gene. This CDR3 contains 15 residues. The CDR3 region has the DNA TGTGCCAGCAGTTACCCTCGAGCGGGGGACTACGAGCAGTACTTC. It encodes CASSYPRAGDYEQYF.

This chain uses TRBV7-9 with TRBJ2-7, with 10 nucleotides matching TRBD2. The CDR3 sequence is 15 residues long. J gave up 5 bases and V 7 bases, and 11 bases lay outside the gene matches. Germline CDR1 and CDR2: SEHNR and FQNEAQ (reference sequence). CDR3 nucleotides: TGTGCCAGCATCGATAGCGGGAGGTTGGAGAACGAGCAGTACTTC. Translation gives CASIDSGRLENEQYF.

The genes are TRBV28 and TRBJ1-6; D gene ambiguous. The CDR3 sequence is 14 residues long. Germline lookup yields CDR1 MDHEN and CDR2 SYDVKM. The ends were cut back, 3 bases at V and 5 bases at J, with 8 bases in the middle. The CDR3 region is CASSFGQNNSPLHF. CDR3 nucleotide sequence: TGTGCCAGCAGTTTTGGGCAGAATAATTCACCCCTCCACTTT. The full variable domain, in which reference TRBV28 and TRBJ1-6 provide the parts outside the CDR3, is DVKVTQSSRYLVKRTGEKVFLECVQDMDHENMFWYRQDPGLGLRLIYFSYDVKMKEKGDIPEGYSVSREKKERFSLILESASTNQTSMYLCASSFGQNNSPLHFGNGTRLTVT.

As for this clone: One end of the junction is discordant with germline, which a read error may explain. The V and J genes are TRBV2 and TRBJ2-1; no clear D gene. There are 14 residues in the CDR3. CDR1 SNHLY and CDR2 FYNNEI come from the germline V gene. CDR3 in amino acids: CASSFTVGYDEQFF. DNA of the CDR3: TGTGCCAGCAGTTTTACAGTGGGCTACGATGAGCAGTTCTTC.

The chain combines TRBV7-2 with TRBJ2-7, with TRBD2 matching 8 bases. The CDR3 spans 13 residues. The J segment lost 7 bases and the V segment lost 1 base, leaving 3 bases of the junction unmatched. CDR1 is SGHTA and CDR2 is FQGNSA in the germline V gene. CDR3 loop: CASSLGLAYEQYF. In DNA, the CDR3 is TGTGCCAGCAGCTTAGGACTAGCGTATGAGCAGTACTTC.

V is TRBV6-5 and J is TRBJ2-2; no firm D call. The CDR3 length is 14 residues. V was clipped by 2 bases and J by 4 bases, with 8 bases between them. CDR1 is MNHEY, CDR2 SVGAGI, per germline. The CDR3 reads CASSYQRLTGELFF. The CDR3 DNA reads TGTGCCAGCAGTTACCAGCGACTCACCGGGGAGCTGTTTTTT.

The chain is built from TRBV27 and TRBJ1-2; 7 nucleotides match TRBD1. Unmatched junction bases numbered 17, after V lost 6 bases and J lost 7 bases. The CDR3 extends over 16 amino acids. Germline V gives CDR1 MNHEY, CDR2 SMNVEV (reference sequence). The CDR3 protein is CASRKSGGRGSGGYTF. The CDR3 DNA reads TGTGCCAGCAGAAAAAGTGGTGGCAGGGGGAGTGGTGGCTACACCTTC.

The V call is TRBV12-5, the J call TRBJ2-1, with TRBD2 as a possible D gene (5 bases). This CDR3 is built from 14 residues. Trimming left V 0 bases short and J 6 bases short, with 9 bases between. The germline CDR1 and CDR2 sequences are LGHNT and FRNRAP. The CDR3 sequence: CASGLVPEGNEQFF. As DNA, the CDR3 is TGTGCTAGTGGTTTGGTACCCGAGGGCAATGAGCAGTTCTTC.

The rearrangement uses TRBV4-1 and TRBJ2-5, with D perhaps matching TRBD2 (6 bases). V was clipped by 1 base and J by 5 bases, with 20 bases between them. Germline CDR1 is MGHRA and CDR2 is YSYEKL. The CDR3 sequence is 17 residues long. DNA of the CDR3: TGCGCCAGCAGCCAAGTAGGAGGGAGGTCTCGACGGGAGACCCAGTACTTC. This codes for CASSQVGGRSRRETQYF.

The rearrangement joins TRBV5-6 to TRBJ1-1; tentatively, D is TRBD1 (6 bases). This CDR3 is 12 amino acids long. From germline, CDR1 is SGHDT and CDR2 YYEEEE. Trimming cost V 1 base and J 11 bases, with 12 bases left between them. CDR3 coding DNA: TGTGCCAGCAGCTTGCGGGGGGCTTCGGCTTTCTTT. Translation: CASSLRGASAFF.

The chain recombines TRBV11-2 with TRBJ2-7; the match to TRBD2 covers 10 bases. The CDR3 contains 14 residues. Unmatched junction bases numbered 2, after V lost 3 bases and J lost 3 bases. Germline V gives CDR1 SGHAT, CDR2 FQNNGV. As DNA, the CDR3 is TGTGCCAGCAGCTTGGGACTAGCGAGCTACGAGCAGTACTTC. Protein: CASSLGLASYEQYF.

The CDR3 here is CASSLGAEYGPKNIQYF. In nucleotides, the CDR3 is TGTGCCAGCAGTTTGGGGGCCGAATATGGGCCCAAAAACATTCAGTACTTC. The chain combines TRBV28 with TRBJ2-4, with D perhaps TRBD1 (6 bases). CDR3 size: 17 residues. The germline V gene encodes CDR1 MDHEN and CDR2 SYDVKM. Trimming left V 3 bases short and J 2 bases short, with 17 bases between.

The chain has TRBV19 and TRBJ2-7; 9 bases are a match to TRBD2. CDR3 length: 13 amino acids. Germline CDR1 is LNHDA and CDR2 is SQIVND (reference sequence). V trimming: 4 bases; J trimming: 4 bases; junction bases outside the gene matches: 2. The CDR3 here is CASSSAGGYEQYF. CDR3 sequence (DNA): TGTGCCAGTAGTAGTGCGGGAGGGTACGAGCAGTACTTC.

The chain uses TRBV28 and TRBJ2-1; 11 bases match TRBD2. V trimming: 6 bases; J trimming: 4 bases; junction bases outside the gene matches: 8. This CDR3 is 16 amino acids long. The germline V gene has CDR1 MDHEN and CDR2 SYDVKM. The CDR3 DNA sequence: TGTGCCAGCAGATCCTCGGGACTAGCGGAATACAATGAGCAGTTCTTC. It codes for CASRSSGLAEYNEQFF.

This clone has just one count. The chain combines TRBV19 with TRBJ1-2, with a possible D match to TRBD1 (6 bases). The CDR3 covers 15 residues. Trimming stripped 2 bases from V and 4 bases from J, with 14 bases between. The germline CDR1 and CDR2 sequences are LNHDA and SQIVND (reference sequence). The CDR3 here is CASSITGSIPYGYTF. The CDR3 region has the DNA TGTGCCAGTAGTATAACAGGGTCGATTCCCTATGGCTACACCTTC.

The CDR3 DNA reads as TGTGCCAGTAGACAGATAGCGGGAGTCCACATTCAGTACTTC. This gives the protein CASRQIAGVHIQYF. The chain is built from TRBV19 and TRBJ2-4; 9 bases fit TRBD2. Germline CDR1 reads LNHDA; CDR2 reads SQIVND (reference sequence). V trimming: 6 bases; J trimming: 8 bases; junction bases outside the gene matches: 8. This CDR3 is built from 14 residues.

This rearrangement joins TRBV13 to TRBJ1-2, with a weak D call TRBD1 (6 bases). V was clipped by 4 bases and J by 2 bases, with 23 bases between them. CDR1 is PRHDT and CDR2 is FYEKMQ in the germline V gene (reference sequence). This CDR3 has 18 residues. The CDR3 loop is CASSSSQGWGPSNYGYTF. DNA of the CDR3: TGTGCCAGCAGCTCCTCACAGGGATGGGGCCCATCCAACTATGGCTACACCTTC.

The CDR3 reads CATQGFTNEKLFF. DNA for the CDR3: TGTGCCACCCAGGGATTTACTAATGAAAAACTGTTTTTT. The chain has TRBV6-1 and TRBJ1-4, with D possibly TRBD1 on 5 matching bases. The V end was cut by 10 bases, the J end by 2 bases, with 11 bases between. Germline V CDR1 and CDR2: MNHNS, SASEGT. The CDR3 consists of 13 residues.

This rearrangement joins TRBV11-3 to TRBJ2-5; TRBD2 matches at 10 bases. This CDR3 comprises 16 residues. Trimming at V came to 3 bases and at J to 2 bases, leaving 6 bases not matched to a gene. Germline assignment: CDR1 SGHNT and CDR2 YENEEA. Here the CDR3 reads CASSLGTSVTQETQYF. The CDR3 DNA reads TGTGCCAGCAGCTTGGGGACTAGCGTGACTCAAGAGACCCAGTACTTC.

As concerns this clone: Within the sample, other DNA sequences also encode this same CDR3. This chain joins TRBV5-1 and TRBJ2-1; TRBD2 matches at 10 bases. This CDR3 comprises 15 residues. CDR1 and CDR2 (germline): SGHRS, YFSETQ. V lost 2 bases, J lost 3 bases, and 2 bases stayed unmatched. CDR3 protein: CASSFGLADYNEQFF. The CDR3 bases are TGCGCCAGCAGCTTCGGACTAGCGGACTACAATGAGCAGTTCTTC.

This clone has a single count. V usage is TRBV30 and J usage is TRBJ2-7, with 9 bases identical to TRBD2. The J segment lost 8 bases and the V segment lost 0 bases, leaving 8 bases of the junction unmatched. Germline assignment: CDR1 GTSNPN and CDR2 SVGIG (reference sequence). The CDR3 is 14 amino acids. The CDR3 DNA is TGTGCCTGGAGTGTAGTTGGTAGCGGGAGTAAGCAGTACTTC. Amino acids: CAWSVVGSGSKQYF.

The chain carries TRBV6-5 and TRBJ2-1; 10 bases map to TRBD2. Unmatched junction bases numbered 5, after V lost 0 bases and J lost 6 bases. The CDR3 loop spans 16 amino acids. CDR1 and CDR2 (germline): MNHEY, SVGAGI. CDR3 nucleotides: TGTGCCAGCAGTTACTCTGCGGGACTAGCGAGCAATGAGCAGTTCTTC. Amino acid sequence: CASSYSAGLASNEQFF.

The chain links TRBV6-4 to TRBJ2-2; TRBD1 aligns across 7 bases. The germline gives CDR1 MRHNA, CDR2 SNTAGT. The CDR3 contains 17 residues. Trimming at V came to 6 bases and at J to 3 bases, leaving 13 bases not matched to a gene. The CDR3: CASSSEGPGQYTGELFF. The CDR3 nucleotides are TGTGCCAGCAGCTCTGAGGGCCCGGGACAGTACACCGGGGAGCTGTTTTTT.

V usage is TRBV6-1 and J usage is TRBJ2-1; D possibly corresponds to TRBD1 (6 bases). Germline loops: CDR1 MNHNS, CDR2 SASEGT. The CDR3 totals 15 residues. V was shortened by 11 bases and J by 0 bases, with 17 bases between the two germline ends. In nucleotides, the CDR3 is TGTGCCGGCCGGGACACCTTGAGCTCCTACAATGAGCAGTTCTTC. This gives the protein CAGRDTLSSYNEQFF.

The chain employs TRBV7-6 and TRBJ2-7; 7 bases are shared with TRBD1. Losses at the gene ends were 6 bases for V and 2 bases for J; bases not matched to a gene: 10. Per the germline V gene, CDR1 is SGHVS and CDR2 is FNYEAQ. This CDR3 contains 15 residues. CDR3 amino acids: CASSQAGGSPYEQYF. The DNA for the CDR3 is TGTGCCAGCAGTCAAGCAGGGGGTAGTCCCTACGAGCAGTACTTC.

The chain recombines TRBV2 with TRBJ1-4; D is ambiguous. The CDR3 is made up of 11 amino acids. V lost 6 bases and J 8 bases, leaving 7 bases between the germline ends. CDR1 and CDR2 from the germline V gene are SNHLY and FYNNEI. The CDR3 sequence: CASRGGEKLFF. CDR3 coding DNA: TGTGCCAGCAGGGGAGGGGAAAAACTGTTTTTT. Full variable domain (rest looked up from reference TRBV2 and TRBJ1-4): EPEVTQTPSHQVTQMGQEVILRCVPISNHLYFYWYRQILGQKVEFLVSFYNNEISEKSEIFDDQFSVERPDGSNFTLKIRSTKLEDSAMYFCASRGGEKLFFGSGTQLSVL.

The genes are TRBV7-2 and TRBJ1-2; D unresolved. The CDR3 runs 14 residues. Germline lookup yields CDR1 SGHTA and CDR2 FQGNSA. The ends were cut back, 3 bases at V and 4 bases at J, with 12 bases in the middle. The CDR3 loop reads CASSFSSLSYGYTF. CDR3 DNA: TGTGCCAGCAGCTTTAGTAGCCTTTCCTATGGCTACACCTTC.

The rearrangement uses TRBV9 and TRBJ2-7; 7 nucleotides line up with TRBD2. The length of the CDR3 is 17 residues. The germline CDR1 and CDR2 sequences are SGDLS and YYNGEE. Trimming took 3 bases from V and 0 from J; bases not matched to a gene: 12. CDR3 nucleotides: TGTGCCAGCAGCGCGGGGGGTGGGAGTCTGCCCTCCTACGAGCAGTACTTC. It yields the protein CASSAGGGSLPSYEQYF.

The genes are TRBV2 and TRBJ1-2; D unresolved. There are 15 residues in the CDR3. Germline CDR1 reads SNHLY; CDR2 reads FYNNEI. Between the trimmed V and J ends, which lost 4 bases and 2 bases, there was a span of 14 bases. In DNA form, the CDR3 reads TGTGCCAGCAGTGTCGTACAGCACCCGAACTATGGCTACACCTTC. The encoded protein is CASSVVQHPNYGYTF.

The V and J genes are TRBV7-9 and TRBJ2-7, with D possibly being TRBD1 (6 bases). The V gene's germline CDR1 is SEHNR and CDR2 FQNEAQ (reference sequence). The CDR3 covers 14 residues. V gave up 5 bases and J gave up 3 bases, with 14 bases separating them. CDR3 sequence: CASSPRDTYYEQYF. Here the CDR3 DNA reads TGTGCCAGCAGCCCACGGGACACCTACTACGAGCAGTACTTC.

This chain connects TRBV5-1 to TRBJ2-5; tentatively, D is TRBD1 (6 bases). CDR1 and CDR2 from the germline V gene are SGHRS and YFSETQ. The CDR3 totals 13 residues. V was cut by 4 bases and J by 5 bases, with 12 bases left in between. The CDR3 protein is CASSLSGDETQYF. CDR3 DNA sequence: TGCGCCAGCAGCCTCTCAGGGGACGAGACCCAGTACTTC.